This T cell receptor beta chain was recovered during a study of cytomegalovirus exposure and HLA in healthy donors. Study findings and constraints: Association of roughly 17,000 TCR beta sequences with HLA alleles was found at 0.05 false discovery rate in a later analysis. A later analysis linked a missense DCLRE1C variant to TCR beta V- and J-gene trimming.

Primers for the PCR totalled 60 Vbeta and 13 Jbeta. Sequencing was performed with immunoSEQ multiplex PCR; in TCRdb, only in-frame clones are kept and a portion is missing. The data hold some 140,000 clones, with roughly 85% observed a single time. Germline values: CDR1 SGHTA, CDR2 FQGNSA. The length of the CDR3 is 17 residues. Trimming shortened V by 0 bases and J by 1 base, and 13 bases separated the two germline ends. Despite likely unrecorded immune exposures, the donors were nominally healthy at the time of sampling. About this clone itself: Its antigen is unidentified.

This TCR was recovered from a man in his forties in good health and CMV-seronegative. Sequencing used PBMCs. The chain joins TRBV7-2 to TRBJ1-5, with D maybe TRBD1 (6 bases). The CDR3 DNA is TGTGCCAGCAGCTTAGCGGGACACCCAGGGAGCAATCAGCCCCAGCATTTT. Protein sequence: CASSLAGHPGSNQPQHF.